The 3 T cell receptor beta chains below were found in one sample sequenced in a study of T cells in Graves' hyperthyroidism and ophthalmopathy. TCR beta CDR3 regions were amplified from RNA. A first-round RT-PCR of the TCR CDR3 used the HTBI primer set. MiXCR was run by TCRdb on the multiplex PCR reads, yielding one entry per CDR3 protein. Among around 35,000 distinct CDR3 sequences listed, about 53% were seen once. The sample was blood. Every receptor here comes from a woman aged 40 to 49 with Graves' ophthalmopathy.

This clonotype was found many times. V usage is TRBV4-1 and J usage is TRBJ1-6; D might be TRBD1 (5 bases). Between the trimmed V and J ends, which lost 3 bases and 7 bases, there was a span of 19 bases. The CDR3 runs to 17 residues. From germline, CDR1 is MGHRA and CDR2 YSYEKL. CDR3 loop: CASSHSRTGGRNSPLHF. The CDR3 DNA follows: TGCGCCAGCAGCCATAGTCGAACAGGAGGTCGGAATTCACCCCTCCACTTT.

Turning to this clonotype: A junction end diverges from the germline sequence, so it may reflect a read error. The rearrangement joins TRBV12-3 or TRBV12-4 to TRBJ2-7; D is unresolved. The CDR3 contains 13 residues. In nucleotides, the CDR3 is TGTGCCTGCAGTTTACCGCCAAAGTACGAGCAGTACTTC. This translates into CACSLPPKYEQYF.

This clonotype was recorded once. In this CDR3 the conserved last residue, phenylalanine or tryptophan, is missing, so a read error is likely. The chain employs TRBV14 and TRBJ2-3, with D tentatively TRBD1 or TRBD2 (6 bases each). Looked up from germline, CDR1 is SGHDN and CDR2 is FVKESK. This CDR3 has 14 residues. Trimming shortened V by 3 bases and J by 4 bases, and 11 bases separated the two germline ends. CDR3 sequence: CASSHPGAADTQYS. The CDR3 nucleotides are TGTGCCAGCAGCCATCCGGGGGCAGCAGATACGCAGTATTCT.